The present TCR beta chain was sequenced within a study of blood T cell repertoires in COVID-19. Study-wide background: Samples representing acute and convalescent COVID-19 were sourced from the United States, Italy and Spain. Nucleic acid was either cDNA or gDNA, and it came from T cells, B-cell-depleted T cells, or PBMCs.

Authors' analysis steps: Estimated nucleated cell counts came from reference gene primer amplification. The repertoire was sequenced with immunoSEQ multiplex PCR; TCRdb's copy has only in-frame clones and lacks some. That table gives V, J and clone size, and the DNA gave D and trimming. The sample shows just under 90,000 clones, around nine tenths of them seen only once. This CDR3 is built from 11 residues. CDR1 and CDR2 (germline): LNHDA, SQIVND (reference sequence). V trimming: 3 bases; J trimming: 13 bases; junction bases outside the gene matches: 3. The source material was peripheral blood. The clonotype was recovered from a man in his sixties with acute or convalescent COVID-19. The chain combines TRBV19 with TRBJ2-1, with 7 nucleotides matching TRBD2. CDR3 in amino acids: CASSIRDYQFF. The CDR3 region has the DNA TGTGCCAGTAGTATCCGGGACTACCAGTTCTTC.